These 4 T cell receptor beta chains were all obtained from the same sample, sequenced in a study of OX40 agonist ivuxolimab in advanced cancers. Data came from immunoSEQ multiplex PCR; TCRdb stores just in-frame clones and leaves some out. The sample has over 25,000 clones; roughly 79% are singletons. The starting material was CD4+ or CD8+ T cells sorted from blood, obtained in a trial of the OX40 agonist ivuxolimab. Every receptor here comes from an adult with an advanced solid tumor such as melanoma, head and neck, liver or kidney cancer.

The chain couples TRBV5-1 to TRBJ1-1, with D unclear. The CDR3 contains 13 residues. Trimming took off 2 bases at V and 1 base at J, with 6 bases between the two ends. Per germline, CDR1 SGHRS and CDR2 YFSETQ. CDR3 DNA sequence: TGCGCCAGCAGCTTCGGCGCGAACACTGAAGCTTTCTTT. Residues: CASSFGANTEAFF.

This clone was found once. The rearrangement links TRBV7-9 to TRBJ2-1; the match to TRBD1 covers 7 bases. The J segment lost 9 bases and the V segment lost 3 bases, leaving 11 bases of the junction unmatched. CDR3 length: 15 residues. Germline V lookup: CDR1 SEHNR, CDR2 FQNEAQ (reference sequence). The CDR3 here is CASSLGTVGSREQFF. CDR3 in DNA: TGTGCCAGCAGCTTGGGGACAGTTGGTTCGCGTGAGCAGTTCTTC.

The chain uses TRBV28 and TRBJ2-7; 11 nucleotides align to TRBD1. The CDR3 runs to 14 residues. Germline CDR1 and CDR2: MDHEN and SYDVKM. J lost 2 bases, V lost 6 bases, and 3 bases had no gene match. The CDR3 region is CASSPGQGAYEQYF. The CDR3 nucleotides are TGTGCCAGCAGCCCGGGACAGGGGGCCTACGAGCAGTACTTC.

The rearrangement joins TRBV30 to TRBJ1-2, with 11 nucleotides matching TRBD1. The V gene's germline CDR1 is GTSNPN and CDR2 SVGIG (reference sequence). The J segment lost 7 bases and the V segment lost 2 bases, leaving 3 bases of the junction unmatched. The CDR3 contains 13 residues. The CDR3: CAWSHGTGGGYTF. CDR3 in DNA: TGTGCCTGGAGTCACGGGACAGGGGGTGGCTACACCTTC.